These 10 T cell receptor beta chains were sequenced from one sample in a study of T cell responses to AZD1222 COVID-19 vaccine. Here immunoSEQ multiplex PCR was the method, and the copy in TCRdb shows in-frame clones only, minus some. The sample consists of tens of thousands of clones, about nine tenths of them appearing once. The specimen comprised peripheral blood, sampled 28 days after the second AZD1222 dose. Receptors were obtained from an adult who received the AZD1222 COVID-19 vaccine.

The chain recombines TRBV4-1 with TRBJ2-3; D is unclear. CDR3 length: 16 amino acids. Germline V CDR1 and CDR2: MGHRA, YSYEKL. Deletions cut 0 bases from V and 2 bases from J, with 12 bases between. The CDR3 DNA sequence: TGCGCCAGCAGCCAAGACATTCCGGCCACCACAGATACGCAGTATTTT. It encodes CASSQDIPATTDTQYF.

The gene calls are TRBV5-1 and TRBJ2-2; D is ambiguous. Germline V CDR1 and CDR2: SGHRS, YFSETQ. V was shortened by 0 bases and J by 1 base, with 7 bases between the two germline ends. The CDR3 extends over 15 amino acids. The CDR3 sequence: CASSLAVGNTGELFF. The CDR3 DNA sequence: TGCGCCAGCAGCTTGGCCGTCGGGAACACCGGGGAGCTGTTTTTT.

This chain uses TRBV5-1 with TRBJ1-3, with 10 bases identical to TRBD1. CDR1 and CDR2 from the germline V gene are SGHRS and YFSETQ. The ends lost 0 bases at V and 2 bases at J; junction bases unmatched: 2. CDR3 length equals 16 residues. The CDR3 bases are TGCGCCAGCAGCTTGGAGGGACAGGGGACTGGAAACACCATATATTTT. It encodes CASSLEGQGTGNTIYF.

The genes are TRBV10-1 and TRBJ1-5; D call uncertain. Germline V gene data show CDR1 as WNHNN and CDR2 as SYGVQD (reference sequence). This CDR3 region has 10 residues. The V end lost 3 bases, the J end lost 6 bases, and 0 bases lay between the germline ends. The CDR3 bases are TGCGCCAGCAGTGATCAGCCCCAGCATTTT. It yields the protein CASSDQPQHF.

The CDR3 sequence is CASSITRGSAYNEQFF. Written as DNA, the CDR3 is TGTGCCAGCAGTATAACTCGGGGATCCGCTTACAATGAGCAGTTCTTC. This rearrangement joins TRBV28 to TRBJ2-1; a possible D gene is TRBD2 (5 bases). The CDR3 is 16 amino acids. V was trimmed by 5 bases and J by 4 bases, leaving 18 bases between them. Looked up from germline, CDR1 is MDHEN and CDR2 is SYDVKM.

The chain couples TRBV28 to TRBJ1-4, with 7 bases fitting TRBD1. V trimming: 3 bases; J trimming: 10 bases; junction bases outside the gene matches: 8. The CDR3 sequence is 14 residues long. The germline V gene has CDR1 MDHEN and CDR2 SYDVKM. DNA for the CDR3: TGTGCCAGCAGTTTGACGACAGGGCGAGGAAAACTGTTTTTT. Translated: CASSLTTGRGKLFF.

The rearrangement joins TRBV7-9 to TRBJ2-7; D is perhaps TRBD1 (6 bases). The CDR3 has 20 amino acids. Per the germline V gene, CDR1 is SEHNR and CDR2 is FQNEAQ (reference sequence). Trimming took off 5 bases at V and 0 bases at J, with 29 bases between the two ends. The chain's CDR3 is CASSINEQGRTKGPSYEQYF. The CDR3 nucleotides are TGTGCCAGCAGCATCAACGAACAGGGAAGGACAAAGGGCCCCTCCTACGAGCAGTACTTC.

V and J are TRBV5-1 and TRBJ1-1; D is ambiguous. Per germline, CDR1 SGHRS and CDR2 YFSETQ. Between the trimmed V and J ends, which lost 2 bases and 5 bases, there was a span of 7 bases. The CDR3 runs to 12 residues. The CDR3 nucleotides read TGCGCCAGCAGCTTTAGCGGGACTGAAGCTTTCTTT. Translated, it gives CASSFSGTEAFF.

This chain links TRBV6-5 with TRBJ2-1, with 16 bases that match TRBD2. V trimming: 6 bases; J trimming: 7 bases; junction bases outside the gene matches: 3. Germline V gene lookup returns CDR1 MNHEY and CDR2 SVGAGI. CDR3 length: 15 residues. For the CDR3, the DNA is TGTGCCAGCAGCTGGGGACTAGCGGGGGGGAATGAGCAGTTCTTC. Residues: CASSWGLAGGNEQFF.

The chain has TRBV11-2 and TRBJ2-5, with 7 positions matching TRBD2. The CDR3 contains 15 residues. V lost 1 base to trimming and J lost 5 bases; unmatched junction nucleotides: 7. The germline gives CDR1 SGHAT, CDR2 FQNNGV. CDR3 nucleotide sequence: TGTGCCAGCAGCTTAGGATCCGGGGGGAGGGAGACCCAGTACTTC. Its protein is CASSLGSGGRETQYF. The full variable domain, with the rest looked up from reference TRBV11-2 and TRBJ2-5, is EAGVAQSPRYKIIEKRQSVAFWCNPISGHATLYWYQQILGQGPKLLIQFQNNGVVDDSQLPKDRFSAERLKGVDSTLKIQPAKLEDSAVYLCASSLGSGGRETQYFGPGTRLLVL.